These 29 T cell receptor beta chains were sequenced from one sample in a study of cytomegalovirus exposure and HLA in healthy donors. 60 Vbeta and 13 Jbeta primers were used in PCR. Generated by immunoSEQ multiplex PCR, the TCRdb table keeps only in-frame clones and is missing some. Of around 160,000 clones in the sample, almost 80% were seen once. The sequencing sample was made of PBMCs. All receptors come from a young man in good health and CMV-seropositive.

The chain is built from TRBV5-1 and TRBJ2-7; 16 bases map to TRBD2. Unmatched junction bases numbered 14, after V lost 3 bases and J lost 2 bases. The germline V gene encodes CDR1 SGHRS and CDR2 YFSETQ. The CDR3 runs 20 residues. The CDR3 loop is CASSSSGLAGGPTATYEQYF. CDR3 DNA sequence: TGCGCCAGCAGCTCCTCGGGACTAGCGGGAGGGCCGACGGCCACCTACGAGCAGTACTTC.

A few counts support this clone. The chain couples TRBV6-1 to TRBJ1-2; unclear D gene. Trimming removed 7 bases at V and 2 bases at J, with 17 bases between. CDR1 MNHNS and CDR2 SASEGT come from the germline V gene. This CDR3 is 15 amino acids long. CDR3 nucleotides: TGTGCCAGCAATATAGCCTGGGCGGGAAACTATGGCTACACCTTC. Its protein product is CASNIAWAGNYGYTF.

V is TRBV5-6 and J is TRBJ2-5, with 7 nucleotides matching TRBD1. This CDR3 contains 18 residues. In germline, CDR1 is SGHDT, CDR2 YYEEEE. V trimming: 2 bases; J trimming: 6 bases; junction bases outside the gene matches: 19. This CDR3 reads CASSLKLQGWGTMKTQYF. CDR3 nucleotide sequence: TGTGCCAGCAGCTTAAAATTACAGGGGTGGGGCACAATGAAGACCCAGTACTTC.

The rearrangement joins TRBV5-1 to TRBJ1-1, with 8 nucleotides matching TRBD1. This CDR3 spans 16 amino acids. The V gene end was trimmed by 3 bases and the J gene end by 0 bases; junction bases not matched to a gene: 7. The germline V gene has CDR1 SGHRS and CDR2 YFSETQ. The CDR3 sequence: CASSSHRGGMNTEAFF. The CDR3 nucleotides read TGCGCCAGCAGCTCCCACAGGGGGGGCATGAACACTGAAGCTTTCTTT.

CDR3: CASSFDRVKETQYF. CDR3 bases: TGTGCCAGCAGCTTCGACAGGGTAAAAGAGACCCAGTACTTC. This chain links TRBV5-4 with TRBJ2-5; TRBD1 matches at 7 bases. V lost 2 bases and J lost 3; bases outside the gene matches: 4. This CDR3 is built from 14 residues. The germline V gene has CDR1 SGHNT and CDR2 YYREEE (reference sequence).

The sample holds one count of this clone. The genes are TRBV27 and TRBJ1-2, with TRBD1 as a possible D gene (5 bases). Germline values: CDR1 MNHEY, CDR2 SMNVEV (reference sequence). The V end was cut by 2 bases, the J end by 5 bases, with 9 bases between. The CDR3 is 13 amino acids. The CDR3: CASSLDRDYGYTF. The CDR3 DNA sequence: TGTGCCAGCAGTTTAGACAGAGATTATGGCTACACCTTC.

Points on this clone: The sample has other DNA sequences that encode this CDR3 too. The rearrangement joins TRBV9 to TRBJ2-7; 9 positions agree with TRBD1. Germline V gene lookup returns CDR1 SGDLS and CDR2 YYNGEE. V lost 4 bases, J lost 2 bases, and 4 bases stayed unmatched. CDR3 length: 14 residues. The CDR3 here is CASSPRDRAYEQYF. The CDR3 DNA follows: TGTGCCAGCAGCCCACGGGACAGGGCCTACGAGCAGTACTTC.

This clone was detected only a few times. This chain links TRBV7-9 with TRBJ1-2; maybe TRBD1 (6 bases). The V gene lost 1 base and the J gene lost 4 bases, with 7 bases spanning the gap. This CDR3 region has 13 residues. Germline assignment: CDR1 SEHNR and CDR2 FQNEAQ (reference sequence). The CDR3 DNA reads as TGTGCCAGCAGCTTAGACAGGGCCTATGGCTACACCTTC. Protein product: CASSLDRAYGYTF.

V usage is TRBV4-1 and J usage is TRBJ2-7; unclear D gene. Germline V gene sequence: CDR1 MGHRA, CDR2 YSYEKL. The CDR3 covers 14 residues. The V and J ends lost 1 base and 0 bases respectively, with 7 bases between them. CDR3 loop: CASSQVQVSYEQYF. CDR3 DNA sequence: TGCGCCAGCAGCCAAGTTCAGGTCTCCTACGAGCAGTACTTC.

The chain is built from TRBV7-2 and TRBJ2-1; the D gene is possibly TRBD2 (7 bases). Germline V CDR1 and CDR2: SGHTA, FQGNSA. V was trimmed by 1 base and J by 6 bases, leaving 16 bases between them. The CDR3 totals 16 residues. The CDR3: CASSLVWGGAGNEQFF. In DNA form, the CDR3 reads TGTGCCAGCAGCTTAGTCTGGGGGGGCGCTGGCAATGAGCAGTTCTTC.

The V gene is TRBV5-1, the J gene TRBJ2-5; D ambiguous. The J call is in doubt because the DNA end fits TRBJ2-7 better. The CDR3 contains 13 residues. The germline gives CDR1 SGHRS, CDR2 YFSETQ. In DNA, the CDR3 is TGCGCCAGCAGGCCTGATGGAGCCTACGAGCAGTACTTC. As protein: CASRPDGAYEQYF.

The genes are TRBV2 and TRBJ1-1; D remains unclear. This CDR3 is built from 14 residues. V dropped 4 bases and J dropped 2 bases, with 11 bases sitting between them. The germline V gene encodes CDR1 SNHLY and CDR2 FYNNEI. The CDR3 DNA sequence: TGTGCCAGCAGTGCCCCTAATCCTAACACTGAAGCTTTCTTT. This gives the protein CASSAPNPNTEAFF.

V gene TRBV30 combines with J gene TRBJ2-3, with D perhaps TRBD1 (6 bases). With 0 bases removed from V and 4 bases from J, the gap between germline ends came to 14 bases. Germline CDR1 reads GTSNPN; CDR2 reads SVGIG (reference sequence). CDR3 length: 15 amino acids. The CDR3 protein is CAWSVLGGVADTQYF. The CDR3, as DNA: TGTGCCTGGAGTGTATTAGGGGGAGTAGCAGATACGCAGTATTTT.

As DNA, the CDR3 is TGTGCCAGCAGTTACTCGGGAGATCAGCCCCAGCATTTT. This translates into CASSYSGDQPQHF. The genes are TRBV6-5 and TRBJ1-5, with unresolved D. The germline gives CDR1 MNHEY, CDR2 SVGAGI. Trimming cost V 0 bases and J 5 bases, with 5 bases left between them. The CDR3 runs 13 residues.

The genes are TRBV7-2 and TRBJ2-3; the match to TRBD2 covers 10 bases. This CDR3 contains 16 residues. With V trimmed by 3 bases and J by 6 bases, 9 bases remained unmatched. Looked up from germline, CDR1 is SGHTA and CDR2 is FQGNSA. Here the CDR3 reads CASSFAGAGGGDTQYF. The CDR3, as DNA: TGTGCCAGCAGCTTCGCTGGAGCGGGAGGGGGGGATACGCAGTATTTT.

In its sample, this clone was seen a few times. V usage is TRBV5-4 and J usage is TRBJ2-7; D remains ambiguous. V lost 4 bases, J lost 6 bases, and 17 bases lay in between. CDR1 and CDR2 (germline): SGHNT, YYREEE (reference sequence). The CDR3 consists of 14 residues. The CDR3 protein is CASSPQVGSREQYF. DNA for the CDR3: TGTGCCAGCAGCCCCCAAGTAGGTAGCCGCGAGCAGTACTTC.

The chain links TRBV5-4 to TRBJ2-7, with 13 positions matching TRBD2. Trimming removed 4 bases from V and 2 bases from J; junction bases left unmatched: 3. The CDR3 has 15 residues. The germline V gene has CDR1 SGHNT and CDR2 YYREEE (reference sequence). For the CDR3, the DNA is TGTGCCAGCAGCGTTGGGACTAGCGGGACCTACGAGCAGTACTTC. This translates into CASSVGTSGTYEQYF. Together with reference TRBV5-4 and TRBJ2-7, the CDR3 gives the full variable domain: ETGVTQSPTHLIKTRGQQVTLRCSSQSGHNTVSWYQQALGQGPQFIFQYYREEENGRGNFPPRFSGLQFPNYSSELNVNALELDDSALYLCASSVGTSGTYEQYFGPGTRLTVT.

This chain connects TRBV7-6 to TRBJ1-4, with 9 bases fitting TRBD1. The CDR3 totals 16 residues. With V trimmed by 5 bases and J by 7 bases, 11 bases remained unmatched. The germline V gene has CDR1 SGHVS and CDR2 FNYEAQ. Here the CDR3 reads CASSAYAQGAGEKLFF. CDR3 nucleotide sequence: TGTGCCAGCAGCGCATACGCACAGGGGGCAGGTGAAAAACTGTTTTTT.

The rearrangement uses TRBV10-3 and TRBJ2-1, with TRBD2 matching 10 bases. The length of the CDR3 is 16 residues. Germline-derived CDR1 and CDR2 are ENHRY and SYGVKD. V shed 1 base, J shed 8 bases, and the junction held 8 bases outside the gene matches. The CDR3 DNA reads TGTGCCATCAGTGAGTGGGCTAGCGGGAGAATGGATGAGCAGTTCTTC. Its translation is CAISEWASGRMDEQFF.

This clone was recorded only once. The chain carries TRBV13 and TRBJ2-3, with D possibly TRBD2 on 6 matching bases. CDR3 size: 16 residues. Trimming took off 3 bases at V and 1 base at J, with 14 bases between the two ends. From germline, CDR1 is PRHDT and CDR2 FYEKMQ (reference sequence). The CDR3: CASSLGGVTGTDTQYF. The CDR3 coding sequence is TGTGCCAGCAGCTTGGGGGGAGTAACTGGCACAGATACGCAGTATTTT.

The rearrangement joins TRBV5-1 to TRBJ2-1, with D unclear. The CDR3 is 14 residues long. Looked up from germline, CDR1 is SGHRS and CDR2 is YFSETQ. V was clipped by 2 bases and J by 1 base, with 7 bases between them. The CDR3 bases are TGCGCCAGCAGCTTTAGTGATTCCTACAATGAGCAGTTCTTC. Its protein is CASSFSDSYNEQFF.

The V gene is TRBV7-9, the J gene TRBJ2-1; TRBD2 aligns across 7 bases. The CDR3 runs to 17 residues. Unmatched junction bases numbered 17, after V lost 7 bases and J lost 5 bases. Germline V gives CDR1 SEHNR, CDR2 FQNEAQ (reference sequence). CDR3 sequence (DNA): TGTGCCAGCACCATCCCTCGGGCGGGAGAGGGACACAATGAGCAGTTCTTC. It translates to CASTIPRAGEGHNEQFF.

The CDR3 protein is CASSAHPHQGTGESNTIYF. The CDR3 DNA reads TGTGCCAGCAGCGCGCATCCGCACCAGGGGACAGGGGAATCAAACACCATATATTTT. The rearrangement joins TRBV9 to TRBJ1-3, with TRBD1 matching 10 bases. V lost 3 bases, J lost 6 bases, and 18 bases stayed unmatched. There are 19 residues in the CDR3. The germline gives CDR1 SGDLS, CDR2 YYNGEE.

V is TRBV5-1 and J is TRBJ2-3; maybe TRBD1 (5 bases). The CDR3 spans 13 residues. Trimming left V 3 bases short and J 4 bases short, with 9 bases between. The V gene's germline CDR1 is SGHRS and CDR2 YFSETQ. The CDR3 bases are TGCGCCAGCAGCTACTCAGGGTCAGATACGCAGTATTTT. Its translation is CASSYSGSDTQYF.

The V call is TRBV18, the J call TRBJ1-5; 8 bases are shared with TRBD1. CDR3 length: 16 residues. After removal of 5 bases from V and 6 bases from J, the junction contained 12 bases not matched to a gene. From germline, CDR1 is KGHSH and CDR2 LQKENI. Here the CDR3 DNA reads TGTGCCAGCTCATTCGGACAGGGCGTCCCCCGTCAGCCCCAGCATTTT. The encoded protein is CASSFGQGVPRQPQHF.

V and J are TRBV6-4 and TRBJ1-1; tentative D call: TRBD1 (6 bases). The CDR3 extends over 13 amino acids. Germline V gene sequence: CDR1 MRHNA, CDR2 SNTAGT. The ends were cut back, 6 bases at V and 2 bases at J, with 10 bases in the middle. CDR3 nucleotides: TGTGCCAGCAGCTTGGGACAAAACACTGAAGCTTTCTTT. This codes for CASSLGQNTEAFF.

The CDR3 sequence is CATSSPGLDGLEQYF. The DNA for the CDR3 is TGTGCCACCAGCAGCCCTGGACTAGATGGTCTCGAGCAGTACTTC. The rearrangement uses TRBV15 and TRBJ2-7, with 7 bases aligning to TRBD2. The CDR3 totals 15 residues. The germline V gene encodes CDR1 LNHNV and CDR2 YYDKDF (reference sequence). V was pared by 3 bases and J by 6 bases, with 11 bases of the junction left unmatched.

The chain links TRBV7-2 to TRBJ2-3; D uncertain. The CDR3 has 14 amino acids. V was shortened by 2 bases and J by 2 bases, with 8 bases between the two germline ends. Germline V gene data show CDR1 as SGHTA and CDR2 as FQGNSA. CDR3 loop: CASSLTRHTDTQYF. CDR3 nucleotide sequence: TGTGCCAGCAGCTTAACCCGACACACAGATACGCAGTATTTT. Full variable domain (missing parts from reference TRBV7-2 and TRBJ2-3): GAGVSQSPSNKVTEKGKDVELRCDPISGHTALYWYRQSLGQGLEFLIYFQGNSAPDKSGLPSDRFSAERTGGSVSTLTIQRTQQEDSAVYLCASSLTRHTDTQYFGPGTRLTVL.

The chain joins TRBV9 to TRBJ1-3; 8 bases fit TRBD1. The V segment lost 4 bases and the J segment 4 bases; nucleotides outside the gene matches: 7. This CDR3 contains 15 residues. Per germline, CDR1 SGDLS and CDR2 YYNGEE. The CDR3, as DNA: TGTGCCAGCAGCCCCCGGACAGGGTCAGGAAACACCATATATTTT. Translating it yields CASSPRTGSGNTIYF.